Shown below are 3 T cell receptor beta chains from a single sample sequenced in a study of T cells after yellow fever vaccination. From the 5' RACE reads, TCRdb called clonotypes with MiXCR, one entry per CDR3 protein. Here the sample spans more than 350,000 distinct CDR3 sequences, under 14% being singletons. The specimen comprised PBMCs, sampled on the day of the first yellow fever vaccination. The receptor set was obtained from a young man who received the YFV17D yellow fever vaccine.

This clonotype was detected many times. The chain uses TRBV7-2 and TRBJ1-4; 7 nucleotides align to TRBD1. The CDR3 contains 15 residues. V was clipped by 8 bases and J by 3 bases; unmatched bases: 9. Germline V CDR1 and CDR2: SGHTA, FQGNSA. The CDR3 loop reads CASVLRGLANEKLFF. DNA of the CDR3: TGTGCCAGCGTCCTAAGGGGGCTGGCTAATGAAAAACTGTTTTTT.

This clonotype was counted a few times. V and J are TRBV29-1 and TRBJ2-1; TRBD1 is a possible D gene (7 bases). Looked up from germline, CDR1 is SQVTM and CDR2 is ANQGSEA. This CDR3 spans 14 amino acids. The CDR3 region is CRGWSGGPPDEQFF. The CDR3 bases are TGCAGGGGCTGGTCAGGGGGGCCTCCGGATGAGCAGTTCTTC.

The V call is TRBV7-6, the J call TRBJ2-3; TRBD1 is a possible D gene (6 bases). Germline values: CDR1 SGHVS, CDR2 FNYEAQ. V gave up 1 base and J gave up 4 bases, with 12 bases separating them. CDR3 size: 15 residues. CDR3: CASSLDTGRPDTQYF. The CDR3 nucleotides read TGTGCCAGCAGCTTAGACACAGGGCGGCCAGATACGCAGTATTTT.